These 11 T cell receptor beta chains were all obtained from the same sample, sequenced in a study of PD-1 blockade in mismatch repair-deficient tumors. Produced via immunoSEQ multiplex PCR; TCRdb's table is partial and in-frame only. The table records about 9,400 clones, more than 70% of them present only once. The sample was PBMCs, taken roughly 46 weeks after starting pembrolizumab. Receptor source: an adult with mismatch repair-deficient cancer.

V gene TRBV28 combines with J gene TRBJ1-5; the match to TRBD1 covers 7 bases. CDR1 MDHEN and CDR2 SYDVKM come from the germline V gene. V was pared by 2 bases and J by 3 bases, with 4 bases of the junction left unmatched. The CDR3 is made up of 15 amino acids. The CDR3 DNA follows: TGTGCCAGCAGTTTAAGGGGACAGTACAATCAGCCCCAGCATTTT. It is translated as CASSLRGQYNQPQHF.

V and J are TRBV30 and TRBJ2-7; 10 nucleotides match TRBD1. Unmatched junction bases numbered 2, after V lost 4 bases and J lost 5 bases. CDR3 length: 12 residues. Germline lookup yields CDR1 GTSNPN and CDR2 SVGIG (reference sequence). The CDR3 loop is CAWTGTGDEQYF. The CDR3 coding sequence is TGTGCCTGGACCGGGACAGGGGACGAGCAGTACTTC.

V and J are TRBV7-2 and TRBJ2-7, with 10 bases identical to TRBD1. V shed 5 bases, J shed 3 bases, and the junction held 1 base outside the gene matches. CDR3 length: 13 residues. The germline V gene encodes CDR1 SGHTA and CDR2 FQGNSA. DNA for the CDR3: TGTGCCAGCAGCCGGGACAGGGGCTACGAGCAGTACTTC. Its protein is CASSRDRGYEQYF.

The chain couples TRBV6-1 to TRBJ2-5, with 7 bases aligning to TRBD2. The junction had 6 bases not matched to a gene; V was cut back by 7 bases and J by 1 base. The CDR3 contains 14 residues. Looked up from germline, CDR1 is MNHNS and CDR2 is SASEGT. CDR3 in amino acids: CASTLAGLQETQYF. In nucleotides, the CDR3 is TGTGCCAGCACTTTAGCGGGCCTCCAAGAGACCCAGTACTTC.

V usage is TRBV19 and J usage is TRBJ1-5, with 7 bases lining up with TRBD1. This CDR3 has 15 amino acids. J lost 2 bases, V lost 4 bases, and 5 bases had no gene match. Per the germline V gene, CDR1 is LNHDA and CDR2 is SQIVND (reference sequence). The CDR3 DNA follows: TGTGCCAGTAGTAGTCAAGGGGGCGGCAATCAGCCCCAGCATTTT. Translating gives CASSSQGGGNQPQHF.

This clone has a single count. V gene TRBV5-1 combines with J gene TRBJ2-1; 11 bases are a match to TRBD2. Germline V gives CDR1 SGHRS, CDR2 YFSETQ. The ends lost 5 bases at V and 7 bases at J; junction bases unmatched: 8. The CDR3 has 15 residues. The CDR3 spells CASSLLAGALNEQFF. The CDR3 DNA sequence: TGCGCCAGCAGTTTACTAGCGGGAGCCTTAAATGAGCAGTTCTTC.

This chain joins TRBV5-1 and TRBJ2-1; 9 nucleotides match TRBD2. The length of the CDR3 is 16 residues. CDR1 is SGHRS, CDR2 YFSETQ, per germline. J gave up 7 bases and V 4 bases, and 12 bases lay outside the gene matches. The CDR3 here is CASSTPGVAGENEQFF. CDR3 DNA sequence: TGCGCCAGCAGCACCCCGGGGGTAGCGGGAGAGAATGAGCAGTTCTTC.

The rearrangement uses TRBV5-1 and TRBJ2-5, with D possibly matching TRBD1 (6 bases). The CDR3 is 14 amino acids. Germline values: CDR1 SGHRS, CDR2 YFSETQ. Trimming left V 4 bases short and J 2 bases short, with 12 bases between. Here the CDR3 DNA reads TGCGCCAGCAGCCCCGGGACACCTCAAGAGACCCAGTACTTC. Protein sequence: CASSPGTPQETQYF.

This chain uses TRBV9 with TRBJ1-2; 8 bases map to TRBD1. Per germline, CDR1 SGDLS and CDR2 YYNGEE. The trim removed 0 bases at V and 7 bases at J, leaving 8 bases unmatched. This CDR3 comprises 15 residues. CDR3 sequence: CASSVAGQGFTGYTF. In DNA, the CDR3 is TGTGCCAGCAGCGTAGCAGGACAGGGCTTTACTGGCTACACCTTC.

This chain connects TRBV5-6 to TRBJ2-5; the D is unclear. Germline CDR1 reads SGHDT; CDR2 reads YYEEEE. V dropped 1 base and J dropped 5 bases, with 3 bases sitting between them. This CDR3 region has 11 residues. CDR3 sequence: CASSLRETQYF. The CDR3 DNA is TGTGCCAGCAGCTTGCGGGAGACCCAGTACTTC.

The chain carries TRBV7-3 and TRBJ2-3; 7 bases are a match to TRBD2. This CDR3 contains 13 residues. V was clipped by 5 bases and J by 8 bases; unmatched bases: 7. Germline V lookup: CDR1 SGHTA, CDR2 FQGTGA. Here the CDR3 DNA reads TGTGCCAGCAGCGCCCGACTAGCCGGTACGCAGTATTTT. The encoded protein is CASSARLAGTQYF. Supplemented by reference TRBV7-3 and TRBJ2-3, the full variable domain reads GAGVSQTPSNKVTEKGKYVELRCDPISGHTALYWYRQSLGQGPEFLIYFQGTGAADDSGLPNDRFFAVRPEGSVSTLKIQRTERGDSAVYLCASSARLAGTQYFGPGTRLTVL.